The 14 T cell receptor beta chains below were found in one sample sequenced in a study of blood T cell repertoires in COVID-19. Measured with immunoSEQ multiplex PCR; TCRdb has only the in-frame clones, and not every one. The table has more than 95,000 clones, roughly four fifths seen once. The sample consisted of peripheral blood. The receptors were gathered from a man in his 60s with acute or convalescent COVID-19.

The gene calls are TRBV19 and TRBJ1-5; TRBD1 is a possible D gene (5 bases). V lost 0 bases, J lost 8 bases, and 8 bases lay in between. Germline values: CDR1 LNHDA, CDR2 SQIVND (reference sequence). The CDR3 consists of 13 residues. The CDR3, as DNA: TGTGCCAGTAGTATAGAGGAGGGGAAGCCCCAGCATTTT. This gives the protein CASSIEEGKPQHF.

This chain joins TRBV2 and TRBJ1-4; D call uncertain. This CDR3 is built from 15 residues. V gave up 8 bases and J gave up 0 bases, with 13 bases separating them. CDR1 SNHLY and CDR2 FYNNEI come from the germline V gene. CDR3 loop: CASHPTHTTNEKLFF. CDR3 sequence (DNA): TGTGCCAGCCATCCGACTCACACAACTAATGAAAAACTGTTTTTT.

The chain links TRBV27 to TRBJ2-5, with 7 nucleotides matching TRBD2. V lost 10 bases, J lost 7 bases, and 15 bases stayed unmatched. Germline values: CDR1 MNHEY, CDR2 SMNVEV (reference sequence). The CDR3 contains 14 residues. CDR3 DNA: TGTGCCACCCTTTCAGCGGGGAATTTGGGGACCCAGTACTTC. Its protein product is CATLSAGNLGTQYF.

This chain joins TRBV19 and TRBJ1-1; D ambiguous. V was pared by 6 bases and J by 1 base, with 9 bases between. Germline V gene sequence: CDR1 LNHDA, CDR2 SQIVND (reference sequence). This CDR3 has 13 amino acids. CDR3 in DNA: TGTGCCAGTAGCGAGCAGGCGAACACTGAAGCTTTCTTT. This codes for CASSEQANTEAFF.

The rearrangement links TRBV6-5 to TRBJ1-4; D not resolved. This CDR3 region has 14 residues. Per germline, CDR1 MNHEY and CDR2 SVGAGI. Trimming took 6 bases from V and 8 from J, leaving 16 bases between them. CDR3 in DNA: TGTGCCAGCAGAGGAGGTCGTAGGAACGAAAAACTGTTTTTT. Translated: CASRGGRRNEKLFF.

The chain uses TRBV7-2 and TRBJ2-1; 8 positions agree with TRBD1. V lost 6 bases and J lost 5; bases outside the gene matches: 9. This CDR3 has 15 residues. Germline CDR1 and CDR2: SGHTA and FQGNSA. Here the CDR3 DNA reads TGTGCCAGCAGGTTATGGGGGACAGGAAACAATGAGCAGTTCTTC. It translates to CASRLWGTGNNEQFF.

This clone was detected a few times. V is TRBV2 and J is TRBJ2-3; D is undetermined. The CDR3 is 13 residues long. V was cut by 7 bases and J by 3 bases, with 11 bases left in between. The V gene's germline CDR1 is SNHLY and CDR2 FYNNEI. The CDR3 reads CASTPTQTDTQYF. The CDR3 DNA is TGTGCCAGCACTCCAACCCAGACAGATACGCAGTATTTT. Looking up the rest from reference TRBV2 and TRBJ2-3 gives the full variable domain: EPEVTQTPSHQVTQMGQEVILRCVPISNHLYFYWYRQILGQKVEFLVSFYNNEISEKSEIFDDQFSVERPDGSNFTLKIRSTKLEDSAMYFCASTPTQTDTQYFGPGTRLTVL.

This chain links TRBV19 with TRBJ1-1; no reliable D call. CDR1 and CDR2 (germline): LNHDA, SQIVND (reference sequence). Trimming cost V 0 bases and J 1 base, with 9 bases left between them. This CDR3 comprises 15 residues. The CDR3 protein is CASSIDRMSNTEAFF. The CDR3 region has the DNA TGTGCCAGTAGTATAGACAGAATGTCGAACACTGAAGCTTTCTTT.

For this clone: The same CDR3 arises from other DNA sequences in this sample as well. The chain uses TRBV2 and TRBJ1-5; possibly TRBD1 for D (6 bases). Trimming stripped 8 bases from V and 6 bases from J, with 20 bases between. The CDR3 length is 15 residues. Looked up from germline, CDR1 is SNHLY and CDR2 is FYNNEI. In DNA, the CDR3 is TGTGCCAGCGGGGGGGATGGGGGGGGCGGTCAGCCCCAGCATTTT. Translation: CASGGDGGGGQPQHF.

This chain uses TRBV18 with TRBJ1-2, with D possibly matching TRBD1 (5 bases). CDR1 and CDR2 from the germline V gene are KGHSH and LQKENI. V was trimmed by 3 bases and J by 4 bases, leaving 12 bases between them. There are 14 residues in the CDR3. The chain's CDR3 is CASSPGGIAYGYTF. For the CDR3, the DNA is TGTGCCAGCTCACCCGGGGGGATCGCCTATGGCTACACCTTC.

The chain uses TRBV6-5 and TRBJ2-7; 8 bases are shared with TRBD2. The CDR3 runs 15 residues. In germline, CDR1 is MNHEY, CDR2 SVGAGI. The junction had 8 bases not matched to a gene; V was cut back by 2 bases and J by 5 bases. The CDR3 spells CASSYRGGRAHEQYF. CDR3 DNA: TGTGCCAGCAGTTACCGGGGGGGCAGGGCCCACGAGCAGTACTTC.

The rearrangement joins TRBV27 to TRBJ1-2, with 7 bases that match TRBD1. The ends lost 6 bases at V and 2 bases at J; junction bases unmatched: 9. The CDR3 has 15 amino acids. Germline loops: CDR1 MNHEY, CDR2 SMNVEV (reference sequence). For the CDR3, the DNA is TGTGCCAGCAGAGATCTACAGGGGTTCAACTATGGCTACACCTTC. Translating it yields CASRDLQGFNYGYTF.

The J gene is TRBJ1-3, the V gene TRBV5-4, with a possible D match to TRBD1 (6 bases). Germline lookup yields CDR1 SGHNT and CDR2 YYREEE (reference sequence). V lost 5 bases, J lost 0 bases, and 12 bases lay in between. This CDR3 has 15 residues. In DNA form, the CDR3 reads TGTGCCAGCAGGTCGGGACAAAGCTCTGGAAACACCATATATTTT. The encoded protein is CASRSGQSSGNTIYF.

The chain joins TRBV19 to TRBJ1-1; D not resolved. Trimming cost V 1 base and J 0 bases, with 6 bases left between them. The V gene's germline CDR1 is LNHDA and CDR2 SQIVND (reference sequence). The CDR3 totals 14 residues. The CDR3 nucleotides read TGTGCCAGTAGTATAGGGGCAGTGAACACTGAAGCTTTCTTT. This translates into CASSIGAVNTEAFF. The whole variable domain, remainder taken from reference TRBV19 and TRBJ1-1, is DGGITQSPKYLFRKEGQNVTLSCEQNLNHDAMYWYRQDPGQGLRLIYYSQIVNDFQKGDIAEGYSVSREKKESFPLTVTSAQKNPTAFYLCASSIGAVNTEAFFGQGTRLTVV.